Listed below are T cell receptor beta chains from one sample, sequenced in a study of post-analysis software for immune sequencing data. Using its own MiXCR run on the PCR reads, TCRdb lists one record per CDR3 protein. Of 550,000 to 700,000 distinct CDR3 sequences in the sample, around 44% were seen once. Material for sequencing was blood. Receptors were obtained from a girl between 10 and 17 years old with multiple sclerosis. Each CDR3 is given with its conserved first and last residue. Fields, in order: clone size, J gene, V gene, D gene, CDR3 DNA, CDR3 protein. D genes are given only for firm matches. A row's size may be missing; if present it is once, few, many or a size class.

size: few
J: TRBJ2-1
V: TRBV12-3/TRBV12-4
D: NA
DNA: TGTGCCAGCAGGGGAGGGGGTCCAATAAAGGGGCAGTTCTTC
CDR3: CASRGGGPIKGQFF

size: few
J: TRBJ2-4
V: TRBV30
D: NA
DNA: TGTGCCTGGAGTGTAAAAAGAGAGCAGTACTTC
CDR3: CAWSVKREQYF

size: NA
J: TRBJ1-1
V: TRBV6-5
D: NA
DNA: TGTGCCAGCAGTAGCGGACAGAACACTGGAGCTTTCTTT
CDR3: CASSSGQNTGAFF

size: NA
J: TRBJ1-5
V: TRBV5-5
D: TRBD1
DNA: TGTGCCAGCAGCCCTCAGGGGGCGGGAAATCAGCCCCAGCATTTT
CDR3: CASSPQGAGNQPQHF

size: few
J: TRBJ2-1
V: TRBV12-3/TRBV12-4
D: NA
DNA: TGTGCCAGCAGTTTTGGGGTTACCTACAATGAGCAGTTCTTC
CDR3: CASSFGVTYNEQFF

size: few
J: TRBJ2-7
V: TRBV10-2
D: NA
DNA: TGCGCCAGCAGCGCCGGACCAGCCTACGAGCAGTACTTC
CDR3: CASSAGPAYEQYF

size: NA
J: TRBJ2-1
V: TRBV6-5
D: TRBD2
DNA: TGTGCCAGCAGTTACTCGATCCCGGGGGGGGAAGGGGGTGAGCAGTTCTTC
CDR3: CASSYSIPGGEGGEQFF

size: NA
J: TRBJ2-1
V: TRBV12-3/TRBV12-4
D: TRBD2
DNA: TGTGCCAGCAGTTCTCCGGGACTAGGCCACAATGAGCAGTTCTTC
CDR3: CASSSPGLGHNEQFF

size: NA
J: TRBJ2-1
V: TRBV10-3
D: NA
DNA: TGTGCCATCAGGGGTGCGGGGGACAGCTACAATGAGCAGTTCTTC
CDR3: CAIRGAGDSYNEQFF

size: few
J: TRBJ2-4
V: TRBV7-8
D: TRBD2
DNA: TGTGCCAGCAGCTCGCCGGGACTAGCGGGGGGTGACATTCAGTACTTC
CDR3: CASSSPGLAGGDIQYF

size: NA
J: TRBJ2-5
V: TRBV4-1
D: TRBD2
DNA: TGCGCCAGCAGCCAGAAGGGGGCAGCGGGAGGGCAAGAGACCCAGTACTTC
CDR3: CASSQKGAAGGQETQYF

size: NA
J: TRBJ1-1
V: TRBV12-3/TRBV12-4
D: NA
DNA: TGTGCCAGCAGTTTCCCTTCGGGCACTGAAGCTTTCTTT
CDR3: CASSFPSGTEAFF

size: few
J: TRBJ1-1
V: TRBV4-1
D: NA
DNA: TGCGCCAGCAGCCTCGGCACCCAAGGGGTCACTGAAGCTTTCTTT
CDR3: CASSLGTQGVTEAFF

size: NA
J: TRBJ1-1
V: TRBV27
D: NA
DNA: TGTGCCAGCAGAAACCTTGGAGGAGGCACTGAAGCTTTCTTT
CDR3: CASRNLGGGTEAFF

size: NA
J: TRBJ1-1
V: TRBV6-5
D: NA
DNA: TGTGCCAGCAGTCCCCCCGACACTTTCAAAGCTTTCTTT
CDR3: CASSPPDTFKAFF

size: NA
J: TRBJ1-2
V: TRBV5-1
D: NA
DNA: TGCGCCAGCAGGGGCCTGGAGGGGAAGAGAGTAGACTATGGCTACACCTTC
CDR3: CASRGLEGKRVDYGYTF

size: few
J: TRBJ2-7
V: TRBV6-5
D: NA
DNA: TGTGCCAGCAGTTACGGCGGCTACGGGCTAGCCGAGCAGTACTTC
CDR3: CASSYGGYGLAEQYF

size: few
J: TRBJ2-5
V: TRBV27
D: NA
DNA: TGTGCCAGCAGTTACACTAGTATGCAAGAGACCCAGTACTTC
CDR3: CASSYTSMQETQYF

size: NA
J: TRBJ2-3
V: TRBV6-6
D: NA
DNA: TGTGCCAGCAGGGCCGGTCGAACTAGCACAGATACGCAGTATTTT
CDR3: CASRAGRTSTDTQYF

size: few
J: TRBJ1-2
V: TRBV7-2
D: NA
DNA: TGTGCCAGCAGCCCACCGAAAGGACAGCGGGGCTACACCTTC
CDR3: CASSPPKGQRGYTF

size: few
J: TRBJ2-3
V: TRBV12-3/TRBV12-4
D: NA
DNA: TGTGCCAGCGGCATGTCGCCTAACACAGATACGCAGTATTTT
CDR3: CASGMSPNTDTQYF

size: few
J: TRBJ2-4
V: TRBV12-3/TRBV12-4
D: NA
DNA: TGTACCAGCAGTTTCGGGGGAAACATTCAGTACTTC
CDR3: CTSSFGGNIQYF

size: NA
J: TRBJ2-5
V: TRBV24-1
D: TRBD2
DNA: TGTGCCACCAGTGATTACGCCCGGAGCGGGAGGGGGGAGACCCAGTACTTC
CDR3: CATSDYARSGRGETQYF

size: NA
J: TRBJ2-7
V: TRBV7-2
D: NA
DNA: TGTGCCAGCAGCTTAGCTCATCCGGGCGTGATCTCCTACGAGCAGTACTTC
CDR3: CASSLAHPGVISYEQYF

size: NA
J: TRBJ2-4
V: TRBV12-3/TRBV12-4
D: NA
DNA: TGTGCCAGCTACGGAAGAAGGGACAAAAACATTCAGTACTTC
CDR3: CASYGRRDKNIQYF

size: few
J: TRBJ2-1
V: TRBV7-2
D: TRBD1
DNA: TGTGCCAGCAGCTTCGACAGGGCCGCGCACAATGAGCAGTTCTTC
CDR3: CASSFDRAAHNEQFF

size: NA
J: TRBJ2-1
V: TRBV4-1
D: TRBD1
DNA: TGCGCCAGCAGCCACGTACCGGGACAGGGAATGGATGAGCAGTTCTTC
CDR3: CASSHVPGQGMDEQFF

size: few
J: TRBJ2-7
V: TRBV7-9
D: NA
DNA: TGTGCCAGCAGCTTACCAGGGGAAAAAGAGCAGTACTTC
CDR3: CASSLPGEKEQYF